The next 17 T cell receptor beta chains were all read from a single sample in a study of shared clonotypes between healthy human individuals. The naive CD8 subset, CD45RO-negative cells positively selected for CCR7, excluded terminally differentiated effector memory CD45RA+ cells. TCRdb keeps only in-frame clones here, not all; method: immunoSEQ multiplex PCR. The sample carries under 850,000 clones, 90% to 95% recorded once. Sequenced input: naive CD8+ T cells sorted from blood. These receptor sequences come from a man aged 30 to 39 in good health.

This clone was seen only once. The J gene is TRBJ1-3, the V gene TRBV7-2; D is undetermined. Trimming cost V 7 bases and J 0 bases, with 13 bases left between them. Germline loops: CDR1 SGHTA, CDR2 FQGNSA. The length of the CDR3 is 15 residues. The CDR3 region has the DNA TGTGCCAGCAACGATTGGCTGAGCTCTGGAAACACCATATATTTT. As protein: CASNDWLSSGNTIYF. Using reference TRBV7-2 and TRBJ1-3 for the parts outside the CDR3, the full variable domain is GAGVSQSPSNKVTEKGKDVELRCDPISGHTALYWYRQSLGQGLEFLIYFQGNSAPDKSGLPSDRFSAERTGGSVSTLTIQRTQQEDSAVYLCASNDWLSSGNTIYFGEGSWLTVV.

Turning to this clone: The same CDR3 arises from other DNA sequences in this sample as well. The rearrangement links TRBV9 to TRBJ2-5; weak D call: TRBD1 (5 bases). V was pared by 4 bases and J by 0 bases, with 10 bases between. The CDR3 contains 14 residues. CDR1 SGDLS and CDR2 YYNGEE come from the germline V gene. CDR3 in amino acids: CASSTDRDQETQYF. CDR3 nucleotide sequence: TGTGCCAGCAGCACCGACAGAGACCAAGAGACCCAGTACTTC.

The chain carries TRBV11-2 and TRBJ2-3, with 9 bases lining up with TRBD2. Per germline, CDR1 SGHAT and CDR2 FQNNGV. There are 15 residues in the CDR3. V was clipped by 6 bases and J by 7 bases; unmatched bases: 11. The CDR3 loop reads CASRGEGLATNTQYF. The CDR3 DNA follows: TGTGCCAGCAGGGGCGAGGGACTAGCTACGAATACGCAGTATTTT.

V gene TRBV7-9 combines with J gene TRBJ2-1; TRBD2 is a possible D gene (5 bases). Between the trimmed V and J ends, which lost 6 bases and 8 bases, there was a span of 14 bases. This CDR3 contains 13 residues. Germline V gives CDR1 SEHNR, CDR2 FQNEAQ (reference sequence). DNA of the CDR3: TGTGCCAGCAGACCAACACTAGAGGATGAGCAGTTCTTC. It yields the protein CASRPTLEDEQFF.

This clone was detected only once. The chain couples TRBV5-8 to TRBJ2-7; 9 bases match TRBD1. The V gene end was trimmed by 3 bases and the J gene end by 3 bases; junction bases not matched to a gene: 10. The CDR3 covers 16 residues. Germline V lookup: CDR1 SGHTS, CDR2 YDEGEE. This CDR3 is CASSSLRTGVRYEQYF. The DNA of the CDR3 is TGTGCCAGCAGCTCCTTGAGGACAGGGGTCCGCTACGAGCAGTACTTC.

This chain connects TRBV9 to TRBJ2-3, with 7 bases aligning to TRBD2. V shed 0 bases, J shed 7 bases, and the junction held 8 bases outside the gene matches. The V gene's germline CDR1 is SGDLS and CDR2 YYNGEE. This CDR3 region has 15 residues. The CDR3 DNA follows: TGTGCCAGCAGCGTAGATTCGGGAGGAGGGTATACGCAGTATTTT. Amino acid sequence: CASSVDSGGGYTQYF. Using reference TRBV9 and TRBJ2-3 for the parts outside the CDR3, the full variable domain is DSGVTQTPKHLITATGQRVTLRCSPRSGDLSVYWYQQSLDQGLQFLIQYYNGEERAKGNILERFSAQQFPDLHSELNLSSLELGDSALYFCASSVDSGGGYTQYFGPGTRLTVL.

The V call is TRBV29-1, the J call TRBJ2-5; the D gene is possibly TRBD1 (7 bases). The V gene lost 2 bases and the J gene lost 5 bases, with 18 bases spanning the gap. The CDR3 runs 15 residues. In germline, CDR1 is SQVTM, CDR2 ANQGSEA. The CDR3 nucleotides are TGCAGCGTTGAACCCACAGGGGACGGAGGGGAGACCCAGTACTTC. It yields the protein CSVEPTGDGGETQYF.

Remarks on this clone: Other DNA sequences in the same sample also yield this CDR3. The chain recombines TRBV27 with TRBJ2-7; no definite D call. Germline values: CDR1 MNHEY, CDR2 SMNVEV (reference sequence). V shed 1 base and J shed 4 bases, with 11 bases lying between them. This CDR3 region has 14 residues. CDR3 amino acids: CASSLWAGPYEQYF. CDR3 coding DNA: TGTGCCAGCAGTTTATGGGCAGGTCCGTACGAGCAGTACTTC.

The rearrangement links TRBV27 to TRBJ2-7; D is unresolved. V shed 3 bases and J shed 5 bases, with 14 bases lying between them. The CDR3 runs to 14 residues. Germline V gene lookup returns CDR1 MNHEY and CDR2 SMNVEV (reference sequence). In nucleotides, the CDR3 is TGTGCCAGCAGTTTGGTGGGCAGAATCGACGAGCAGTACTTC. Its translation: CASSLVGRIDEQYF.

Concerning this clone itself: Within the sample, other DNA sequences also encode this same CDR3. The gene calls are TRBV7-9 and TRBJ2-1; no clear D gene. Germline V lookup: CDR1 SEHNR, CDR2 FQNEAQ (reference sequence). V was cut by 1 base and J by 0 bases, with 7 bases left in between. The CDR3 runs to 15 residues. CDR3: CASSLDGSSYNEQFF. The CDR3 DNA sequence: TGTGCCAGCAGCTTAGATGGCTCCTCCTACAATGAGCAGTTCTTC.

V and J are TRBV5-1 and TRBJ2-7; no clear D gene. This CDR3 spans 13 amino acids. CDR1 and CDR2 from the germline V gene are SGHRS and YFSETQ. The V and J ends lost 4 bases and 3 bases respectively, with 11 bases between them. The CDR3 is CASSIDPLYEQYF. The CDR3 region has the DNA TGCGCCAGCAGCATAGATCCTCTCTACGAGCAGTACTTC. Full variable domain (outside the CDR3, taken from reference TRBV5-1 and TRBJ2-7): KAGVTQTPRYLIKTRGQQVTLSCSPISGHRSVSWYQQTPGQGLQFLFEYFSETQRNKGNFPGRFSGRQFSNSRSEMNVSTLELGDSALYLCASSIDPLYEQYFGPGTRLTVT.

This CDR3 is CAISEETGGNEKLFF. CDR3 coding DNA: TGTGCCATCAGTGAAGAGACAGGGGGCAATGAAAAACTGTTTTTT. V gene TRBV10-3 combines with J gene TRBJ1-4; 10 bases align to TRBD1. This CDR3 has 15 amino acids. V gave up 3 bases and J gave up 5 bases; unmatched junction bases: 3. CDR1 and CDR2 (germline): ENHRY, SYGVKD.

The rearrangement joins TRBV13 to TRBJ2-4; D not certain. V lost 7 bases and J 0 bases, leaving 13 bases between the germline ends. CDR3 length: 15 amino acids. Germline V lookup: CDR1 PRHDT, CDR2 FYEKMQ (reference sequence). For the CDR3, the DNA is TGTGCCAGCACGTCTGGGGTTCTAGCCAAAAACATTCAGTACTTC. Its translation: CASTSGVLAKNIQYF. Looking up the rest from reference TRBV13 and TRBJ2-4 gives the full variable domain: AAGVIQSPRHLIKEKRETATLKCYPIPRHDTVYWYQQGPGQDPQFLISFYEKMQSDKGSIPDRFSAQQFSDYHSELNMSSLELGDSALYFCASTSGVLAKNIQYFGAGTRLSVL.

This clone was counted a single time. This sequence joins TRBV13 and TRBJ2-1; D call uncertain. Germline loops: CDR1 PRHDT, CDR2 FYEKMQ (reference sequence). The CDR3 consists of 13 residues. The V gene lost 5 bases and the J gene lost 7 bases, with 12 bases spanning the gap. CDR3 in DNA: TGTGCCAGCAGCACCCCCTTTTTGAATGAGCAGTTCTTC. Protein product: CASSTPFLNEQFF.

This clone was seen a single time. This chain joins TRBV29-1 and TRBJ2-7; D ambiguous. The CDR3 is 14 amino acids. Per the germline V gene, CDR1 is SQVTM and CDR2 is ANQGSEA. V lost 4 bases and J lost 2, with 15 bases in between. CDR3 nucleotide sequence: TGCAGCGTTGTCCAAGTATCTGAGACCTACGAGCAGTACTTC. This gives the protein CSVVQVSETYEQYF.

The rearrangement uses TRBV7-9 and TRBJ2-7; the match to TRBD2 covers 9 bases. From germline, CDR1 is SEHNR and CDR2 FQNEAQ (reference sequence). V lost 4 bases to trimming and J lost 0 bases; unmatched junction nucleotides: 13. CDR3 length equals 18 residues. CDR3 loop: CASSSPLIGSGSSYEQYF. Written as DNA, the CDR3 is TGTGCCAGCAGCTCCCCCCTTATTGGTAGCGGGAGCTCCTACGAGCAGTACTTC.

This clone has more than one count but fewer than ten. One end of the junction does not line up with germline, which may come from a read error. CDR3 in amino acids: CASSWQGGPELIF. The CDR3 DNA sequence: TGTGCCAGCAGTTGGCAGGGGGGCCCTGAGCTCATCTTC. V usage is TRBV27 and J usage is TRBJ2-1, with D possibly being TRBD1 (7 bases). CDR1 is MNHEY and CDR2 is SMNVEV in the germline V gene (reference sequence). The CDR3 loop spans 13 amino acids.